A selection of T cell receptor beta chains follows, all from one sample in a study of T cell clones after liver transplantation. Assay used: immunoSEQ multiplex PCR; TCRdb lists only in-frame clones, some missing. The table lists tens of thousands of clones, 80% to 90% of them singletons. The material sequenced was CD4+ T cells from blood, taken 48 months after liver transplant. The receptors stem from a human patient who received a liver transplant. Part of the T cells may come from the graft donor. CDR3s include the opening cysteine and the closing phenylalanine or tryptophan. The D gene is left open where the match is weak. A clone size is listed for some rows: how often the clone was seen (once, few, many), or a class if it is expanded.

d_gene	v_gene	abundance	j_gene	CDR3aa	CDR3nt
NA	TRBV5-4	NA	TRBJ2-3	CASSLGGVGDTQYF	TGTGCCAGCAGCTTGGGCGGAGTTGGAGATACGCAGTATTTT
NA	TRBV28	NA	TRBJ1-1	CASTKGEGTEAFF	TGTGCCAGCACTAAGGGTGAGGGAACTGAAGCTTTCTTT
NA	TRBV27	NA	TRBJ2-2	CASSQRGVAGELFF	TGTGCCAGCTCCCAACGGGGCGTAGCCGGGGAGCTGTTTTTT
NA	TRBV7-9	NA	TRBJ2-3	CASSSGDSTDTQYF	TGTGCCAGCAGCTCCGGGGATAGCACAGATACGCAGTATTTT
TRBD1	TRBV30	NA	TRBJ1-2	CAWIGDRGDGYTF	TGTGCCTGGATTGGGGACAGGGGGGATGGCTACACCTTC
NA	TRBV11-2	NA	TRBJ2-7	CASSLQGLEQYF	TGTGCCAGCAGCTTACAAGGGCTGGAGCAGTACTTC
TRBD2	TRBV4-3	NA	TRBJ2-1	CASSRKMGGSLNYNEQFF	TGCGCCAGCAGCCGTAAAATGGGGGGGAGCCTAAATTACAATGAGCAGTTCTTC
TRBD1	TRBV6-4	few	TRBJ1-2	CANRQGANYGYTF	TGTGCCAACAGACAGGGAGCTAACTATGGCTACACCTTC
NA	TRBV7-3	NA	TRBJ2-1	CASSLTGAYNEQFF	TGTGCCAGCAGCTTAACCGGGGCTTACAATGAGCAGTTCTTC
NA	TRBV19	NA	TRBJ2-5	CASSNYHQETQYF	TGTGCCAGTAGTAATTACCACCAAGAGACCCAGTACTTC
TRBD2	TRBV7-2	NA	TRBJ2-7	CASSRGGAAGTYEQYF	TGTGCCAGCAGCCGGGGAGGGGCCGCTGGAACCTACGAGCAGTACTTC
NA	TRBV7-2	NA	TRBJ2-2	CASSLGPEATVTGELFF	TGTGCCAGCAGCTTAGGTCCAGAGGCCACGGTCACCGGGGAGCTGTTTTTT
TRBD2	TRBV5-1	once	TRBJ2-1	CASSLVGLEANEQFF	TGCGCCAGCAGCTTGGTTGGACTAGAGGCCAATGAGCAGTTCTTC
NA	TRBV6-1	few	TRBJ1-1	CANPWTDMNTEAFF	TGTGCCAACCCCTGGACGGACATGAACACTGAAGCTTTCTTT
TRBD2	TRBV28	NA	TRBJ2-5	CASSRLAGGRETQYF	TGTGCCAGCAGTAGACTAGCGGGAGGGCGGGAGACCCAGTACTTC
NA	TRBV2	NA	TRBJ2-1	CASRPGWDEQFF	TGTGCCAGCAGGCCCGGGTGGGATGAGCAGTTCTTC
TRBD2	TRBV5-1	NA	TRBJ2-1	CASSGVGAGNNEQFF	TGCGCCAGCAGCGGGGTGGGAGCGGGAAACAATGAGCAGTTCTTC
NA	TRBV18	NA	TRBJ1-6	CASSSGDNSPLHF	TGTGCCAGCTCTTCTGGGGATAATTCACCCCTCCACTTT
NA	TRBV9	NA	TRBJ2-7	CASSGQGYEQYF	TGTGCCAGCAGCGGGCAGGGGTACGAGCAGTACTTC
TRBD2	TRBV19	NA	TRBJ2-1	CASSIRGGNSYNEQFF	TGTGCCAGTAGTATACGGGGGGGTAATTCCTACAATGAGCAGTTCTTC
NA	TRBV4-3	NA	TRBJ1-1	CASSQDWTNREAFF	TGCGCCAGCAGCCAAGATTGGACAAATCGTGAAGCTTTCTTT
NA	TRBV19	once	TRBJ2-7	CASTPRGGTGRYEQYF	TGTGCCAGTACCCCACGTGGGGGGACTGGTCGCTACGAGCAGTACTTC
NA	TRBV7-3	NA	TRBJ2-3	CASSAQPRDKQYF	TGTGCCAGCAGCGCCCAACCTCGGGACAAGCAGTATTTT
TRBD1	TRBV7-2	NA	TRBJ2-7	CASSFDRGSDEQYF	TGTGCCAGCAGCTTCGACAGGGGGTCTGACGAGCAGTACTTC
TRBD1	TRBV18	few	TRBJ2-3	CASSPADRGWRDTQYF	TGTGCCAGCTCACCAGCGGACAGGGGATGGAGAGATACGCAGTATTTT
NA	TRBV5-4	NA	TRBJ1-4	CASSFGRSGYNEKLFF	TGTGCCAGCAGCTTCGGTCGTTCGGGGTATAATGAAAAACTGTTTTTT
TRBD2	TRBV7-9	NA	TRBJ2-7	CASSPIGRERVNEQYF	TGTGCCAGCAGCCCCATCGGGCGGGAGAGGGTAAACGAGCAGTACTTC
NA	TRBV5-8	NA	TRBJ1-1	CAGSVGGFNTEAFF	TGTGCCGGCAGCGTTGGGGGTTTCAACACTGAAGCTTTCTTT
TRBD1	TRBV2	once	TRBJ1-4	CASTAGTGLEKLFF	TGTGCCAGCACCGCCGGGACAGGGCTGGAAAAACTGTTTTTT
NA	TRBV4-1	NA	TRBJ2-7	CASSQDRGYEQYF	TGCGCCAGCAGCCAAGATCGGGGCTACGAGCAGTACTTC
NA	TRBV5-5	NA	TRBJ2-2	CASSGRRVSTGELFF	TGTGCCAGCAGCGGCCGCAGAGTTTCCACCGGGGAGCTGTTTTTT
NA	TRBV7-2	NA	TRBJ2-7	CASSLTRDYEQYF	TGTGCCAGCAGCTTAACGCGGGACTACGAGCAGTACTTC
TRBD1	TRBV5-1	NA	TRBJ2-5	CASSFGPGQGQETQYF	TGCGCCAGCAGCTTCGGCCCGGGACAGGGACAAGAGACCCAGTACTTC
TRBD1	TRBV18	NA	TRBJ1-4	CASSLQGANEKLFF	TGTGCCAGCTCACTCCAGGGGGCTAATGAAAAACTGTTTTTT
NA	TRBV10-2	NA	TRBJ1-3	CASSDRKDTIYF	TGCGCCAGCAGTGATAGGAAGGACACCATATATTTT
NA	TRBV7-9	NA	TRBJ2-7	CASSLRYEQYF	TGTGCCAGCAGCCTTCGATACGAGCAGTACTTC
TRBD1	TRBV19	NA	TRBJ2-1	CASTEGTGVFF	TGTGCCAGTACAGAGGGGACAGGGGTGTTCTTC
NA	TRBV28	once	TRBJ1-1	CAITTRWVSEAFF	TGTGCCATTACGACCCGATGGGTGTCTGAAGCTTTCTTT
NA	TRBV27	NA	TRBJ1-4	CASSLRQGNEKLFF	TGTGCCAGCAGTTTACGGCAGGGGAATGAAAAACTGTTTTTT
NA	TRBV6-1	NA	TRBJ1-1	CASSESSQRWVAFF	TGTGCCAGCAGTGAATCCTCCCAGCGGTGGGTGGCTTTCTTT
TRBD1	TRBV25-1	NA	TRBJ1-5	CASAARGGEGNQPQHF	TGTGCCAGCGCAGCCAGGGGGGGCGAAGGCAATCAGCCCCAGCATTTT